This TCR beta chain emerged from a study of T cells in Graves' hyperthyroidism and ophthalmopathy. Amplified TCR beta CDR3 regions came from RNA transcripts. Using the HTBI primer set, a first-round RT-PCR was run on the TCR CDR3. TCRdb passed the multiplex PCR reads through MiXCR, listing each CDR3 protein once. There are around 290,000 distinct CDR3 sequences in the sample; more than 10% occur only once, and almost 8% lies in the top ten. The sample holds many counts of this clonotype. The antigen is undetermined. V lost 5 bases, J lost 9 bases, and 8 bases stayed unmatched. This CDR3 has 15 residues. Germline CDR1 reads MNHNS; CDR2 reads SASEGT. Findings of the study overall: Most clonotypes that expanded in the thyroid above 0.001 also showed up in blood.

The chain is built from TRBV6-1 and TRBJ1-6; TRBD1 agrees at 9 bases. This clonotype was obtained from a woman between 25 and 40 years old with Graves' hyperthyroidism that later progressed to Graves' ophthalmopathy. The specimen sequenced was blood. The chain's CDR3 is CASSQGQGRGSPLHF. In DNA, the CDR3 is TGTGCCAGCAGTCAGGGACAGGGCAGGGGTTCACCCCTCCACTTT.